The clone carrying this T cell receptor beta chain was observed many times. Time point reported: blood at routine non-recurrence follow-up after resection. Sequencing of whole RNA from tumor, nontumor lung or frozen PBMC involved no sorting. The data are from a study of spatial heterogeneity in lung cancer. The CDR3 length is 16 residues. V was cut by 4 bases and J by 4 bases, with 16 bases left in between. Germline-derived CDR1 and CDR2 are SEHNR and FQNEAQ (reference sequence). TCRdb processed the 5' RACE reads anew with MiXCR; each CDR3 protein has one entry. The sample lists fewer than 55,000 distinct CDR3 sequences; 7.4% were seen once.

The gene calls are TRBV7-9 and TRBJ2-2; either TRBD1 or TRBD2 may supply D (6 bases each). The sample consisted of PBMCs, taken at follow-up. This clonotype was obtained from a female donor with early-stage non-small cell lung cancer. CDR3 amino acids: CASSSGGQGPTGELFF. Here the CDR3 DNA reads TGTGCCAGCAGCTCCGGGGGTCAGGGGCCCACCGGGGAGCTGTTTTTT.